This TCR beta chain came from a study of Graves' ophthalmopathy and Graves' hyperthyroidism. Study results and caveats: Detection in blood was also observed for most expanded thyroid clonotypes above 0.001 frequency.

This CDR3 comprises 13 residues. The ends lost 5 bases at V and 1 base at J; junction bases unmatched: 0. Germline V gene lookup returns CDR1 GTSNPN and CDR2 SVGIG (reference sequence). Where ophthalmopathy was present, donors had moderate-to-severe activity, CAS ≥3, NOSPECS ≥4 and duration under 3 months. PBMCs were obtained from 8.5 to 10 ml of fresh peripheral blood. Beta-chain TCR CDR3 regions were amplified from RNA transcripts. Second-round multiplex PCR came after a first-round RT-PCR that employed HTBI primers. Via MiXCR, TCRdb re-called the multiplex PCR reads, giving one row per CDR3 protein. The table lists about 370,000 distinct CDR3 sequences, about 16% of them singletons. Details on this clonotype: Its antigen is still unknown.

The chain recombines TRBV30 with TRBJ1-1; 11 nucleotides line up with TRBD1. This receptor was identified in a woman aged 18-29 years with Graves' ophthalmopathy. The sample consisted of peripheral blood. The CDR3 protein is CAWGQGANTEAFF. DNA of the CDR3: TGTGCCTGGGGACAGGGGGCGAACACTGAAGCTTTCTTT.